The sequence of this TCR beta chain was determined in a study of cytomegalovirus exposure and HLA in healthy donors (dated by TCRdb to about 2017). Regarding the research as a whole: In an earlier analysis of roughly 590 of the donors, under 300 Gb of sequence data and just under 120 million unique TCR beta sequences from about 179 million T cells were reported. An early release that covered some 630 HLA-typed donors contained approximately 300 gigabases of sequencing data and tens of millions of unique TCR sequences. The genetic ancestry cluster associated with self-reported Caucasian donors included around 76% of the roughly 400 genotyped donors. The aim of the study was to test whether cataloging public T cell receptors could identify signatures of past pathogen exposure. Using immunosequencing, the study profiled T cell repertoires from fewer than 850 subjects and related those repertoires to cytomegalovirus serostatus. In addition to the first cohort of 650 to 800 subjects, a separate validation cohort of 130 or so different subjects was used. To predict cytomegalovirus infection status, the study brought together high-throughput TCR immunosequencing, statistical association of individual TCRs with disease status, and machine learning. A later analysis re-analyzed previously published TCR beta repertoires from 600 to 850 donors and added high-resolution HLA genotyping to study TCR occurrence patterns. Rather than drawing on any new phenotypic data, the later analysis identified candidate immune exposures from TCR beta sequences and the way those sequences occurred across donors. In an earlier analysis of roughly 580 of the donors, high-throughput TCR beta sequencing was used to judge whether each TCR beta V gene segment behaved as functional or pseudogenic. Donor age, sex, ethnicity and CMV serostatus were compiled together with the repertoire data. A later genetic analysis took genome-wide SNP genotypes for 398 of the 666 donors and used that subset as a discovery cohort. Every repertoire in the discovery cohort had been generated on one and the same sequencing platform. HLA typing included class I and class II loci at four-digit resolution. The number of donors typed differed by locus, with 629-630 for A, B, C, DRB1 and DQB1, roughly 550 for DQA1, 606 for DPA1, and some 470 for DPB1. Several DR-DQ haplotypes were handled as single units for association and clustering because linkage in the cohort was strong. On average, roughly 240,000 unique TCR beta nucleotide sequences were sequenced per donor among a few hundred genotyped donors of the cohort, with roughly 18% of those sequences being non-productive.

Libraries were constructed by the immunoSEQ multiplex PCR assay. The multiplex PCR relied on a mix of 60 forward primers for TCR Vbeta segments and 13 reverse primers for TCR Jbeta segments. A multiplex PCR assay on genomic DNA amplified the CDR3 region of rearranged TCR beta genes. Amplified TCR beta libraries were sequenced as 87-base-pair reads on the Illumina HiSeq System. From the authors' description of their analysis: A later analysis tallied roughly 76 million unique TCR beta chains across the 650 to 750 repertoires, and some 12 million of those chains were shared by two or more donors. Raw reads were error-corrected and collapsed into unique sequences by a nearest-neighbor algorithm in which closely related sequences were merged to remove PCR and sequencing errors. V, D and J gene segments were assigned by aligning CDR3 sequences to IMGT reference sequences. For a sequence to be retained, a match of at least six nucleotides to both a V gene segment and a J gene segment was required. A rearrangement counted as productive if the CDR3 had no stop codons and remained in frame with V and J, and every other rearrangement counted as non-productive. CDR3 was defined by IMGT convention, running from the second conserved V-encoded cysteine to the conserved J-encoded phenylalanine. The earlier analysis of about 640 of the donors excluded any sequence lacking an unambiguous match to a single V gene segment. In an earlier analysis of several hundred of the donors, V segments were called functional above 56.7% productive rearrangements and were called segregating when the between-donor standard deviation exceeded 5%. To diagnose cytomegalovirus status from the catalog of TCR beta chain sequences, a statistical classification framework was built. V and J gene assignment, in a later analysis, came from comparing TCR nucleotide sequences with IMGT/GENE-DB human TR gene sequences. In a later analysis, CDR3 sequences and most-parsimonious VDJ recombination scenarios were assigned using the TCRdist pipeline. In a later analysis, every TCR beta chain was defined by the combination of its CDR3 amino acid sequence and its V-gene family, and reads without a unique V-gene family were dropped. In a later analysis, around 600 highly shared, low-generation-probability nucleotide sequences were removed to address suspected cross-contamination and a sequencing artifact. In a later analysis, a clonal expansion index for each public chain was calculated from normalized within-repertoire ranks of inferred template counts. Generation probabilities in a later analysis came from a VDJ recombination model fitted to out-of-frame rearrangements, and those results were checked against IGoR. In a later analysis, TCR-TCR, TCR-HLA and TCR-CMV co-occurrence was scored with hypergeometric tests, and a repertoire-size bias correction was applied to TCR pairs. False discovery rates were estimated in a later analysis by permuting HLA or CMV assignments 20 times. In a later analysis, co-occurring TCRs were grouped with DBSCAN, and TCRdist sequence similarity was added when clustering was performed within HLA-allele-positive subsets. Co-occurrence clustering excluded repertoires with fewer than 30,000 or more than 120,000 public chains, plus five with anomalous nucleotide sharing. TCRdb stores this immuneACCESS table with in-frame sequences only. Part of the clones is absent; in the studies checked, under half of the shortfall reflects unresolved V genes, and no reason is known for the rest. V, J and clone size derive from that table, while D and trimming were established from the DNA sequence. The sample profile shows roughly 120,000 clones; 80% of them were found once. Clones ranked in the top ten supply over 2.5% of the sample.

General study outcomes and caveats: Only TCR beta chains were sequenced in this cohort, and the absence of alpha or paired-chain data limited detectable features. Specific HLA alleles were associated with over 15,000 TCR beta sequences at a false discovery rate of 0.05 in a later analysis. Three of the identified cytomegalovirus-associated TCR beta chains were confirmed in vitro to be specific for cytomegalovirus antigens. The authors suggested that the approach could potentially be generalized to other disease states and immunological phenotypes. Strong co-occurrence of HLA alleles, especially DR and DQ, made assigning TCR associations to individual alleles difficult. Across donors, most TCR sequences were observed very rarely, whereas some public TCRs were present in many individuals. Correlated functional status among segregating V segments might reflect linkage disequilibrium, but an unknown experimental factor could not be ruled out. The presence/absence analyses assumed that sequencing depth was roughly uniform across donors, and that assumption may not be true. Because counts were too low, around 18 rarely observed V segments, including chromosome 9 orphons, were left out of the earlier analysis of approximately 580 of the donors. A cluster of highly shared sequence variants was judged likely to represent a technical artifact of the sequencing pipeline. A further reported finding was that TCR beta sequences accurately predicted the HLA-A and HLA-B alleles for most subjects in the first cohort. In the study, 164 TCR beta chains were listed as associated with cytomegalovirus. Because some donors lacked HLA typing at each locus, the association tests relied only on the typed subset. In a later genetic analysis, a missense DCLRE1C variant was associated with V-gene and J-gene trimming of TCR beta chains, and the association was replicated in an independent cohort. For the cohort, immune exposure information was limited to CMV serostatus. Most CMV-associated TCR beta chains appeared to be HLA-restricted in a later analysis, and the HLA associations seemed to be driven largely by CMV exposure. Several of the top co-occurrence clusters appeared to be linked to parvovirus B19, influenza, CMV and Epstein-Barr virus, according to a later analysis. In a later genetic analysis, fewer N-insertions in productive TCRs were reported among donors in an Asian-associated ancestry cluster than the roughly 640-donor mean. Cytomegalovirus status was reported to be diagnosed by the classifier with high specificity and sensitivity in both the original and validation cohorts. Some IMGT-functional V segments, including TRBV6-2 and TRBV6-3, could not be distinguished by the 87-base-pair reads and were therefore excluded. A later analysis found that HLA-associated TCR beta chains were more clonally expanded and had lower generation probabilities than equally common non-associated chains. In a later analysis, TCR association rates were found to vary across HLA loci, with the most associated TCRs seen for DRB1 alleles and the fewest for HLA-C alleles. In an earlier analysis of approximately 590 of the donors, most TCR beta V segments appeared in productive rearrangements about 87% or about 30% of the time, broadly matching IMGT annotations.

As encoded in the germline V gene, CDR1 is SNHLY while CDR2 is FYNNEI. Deletion took 8 bases off V and 3 bases off J, with a span of 11 bases between the germline ends. The CDR3 measures 12 amino acids from cysteine to phenylalanine. Left in the record is the CDR3 DNA by itself, 36 bases read in frame from the first base. The cohort comprised under 700 healthy bone marrow donors. At the time of sampling, every cohort member was nominally healthy, though immune exposures that went unrecorded were likely present. The donor was CMV seronegative and was included in the group of several hundred seronegative cohort members. A peripheral blood sample was provided by each donor, and peripheral blood mononuclear cells were used for TCR beta sequencing. Genomic DNA was extracted from the blood cell samples with the Qiagen DNeasy Blood Extraction Kit. Points on this clone: Its antigen target is currently unknown. Base qualities are not at hand, and no much larger clone is one base apart.

Sequencing was carried out using PBMCs. The sequence derives from a male donor in good health and CMV-seronegative. The receptor chain draws on TRBV2 and TRBJ2-7, with TRBD2 perhaps the D gene, on 5 matching bases. The nucleotide sequence is given as TGTGCCAGCGAATCAGCGGACTACGAGCAGTACTTC. This gives the protein CASESADYEQYF.